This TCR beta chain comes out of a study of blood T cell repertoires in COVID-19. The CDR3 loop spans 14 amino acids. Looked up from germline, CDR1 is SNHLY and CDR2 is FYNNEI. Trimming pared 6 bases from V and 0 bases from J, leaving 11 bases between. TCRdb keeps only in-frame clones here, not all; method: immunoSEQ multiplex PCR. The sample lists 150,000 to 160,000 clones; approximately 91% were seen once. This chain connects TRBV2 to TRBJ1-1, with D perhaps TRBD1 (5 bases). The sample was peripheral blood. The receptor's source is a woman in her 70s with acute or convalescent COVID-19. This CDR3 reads CASSLDRMNTEAFF. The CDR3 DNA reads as TGTGCCAGCAGCCTCGACAGAATGAACACTGAAGCTTTCTTT.